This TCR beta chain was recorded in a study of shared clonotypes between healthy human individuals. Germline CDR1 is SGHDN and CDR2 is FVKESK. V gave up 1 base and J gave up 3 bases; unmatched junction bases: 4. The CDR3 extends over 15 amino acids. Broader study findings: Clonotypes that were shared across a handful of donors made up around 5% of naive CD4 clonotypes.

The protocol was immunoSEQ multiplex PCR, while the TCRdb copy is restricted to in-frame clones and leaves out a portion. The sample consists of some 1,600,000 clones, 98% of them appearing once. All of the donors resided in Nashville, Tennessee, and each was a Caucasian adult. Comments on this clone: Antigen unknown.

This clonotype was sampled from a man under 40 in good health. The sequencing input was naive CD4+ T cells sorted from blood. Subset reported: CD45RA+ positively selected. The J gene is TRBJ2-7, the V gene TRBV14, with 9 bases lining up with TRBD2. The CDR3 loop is CASSQGGTSYYEQYF. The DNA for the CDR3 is TGTGCCAGCAGCCAAGGGGGGACTAGCTACTACGAGCAGTACTTC.